This TCR beta chain was identified in a study of control samples from healthy donors and cancer patients (dated by TCRdb to about 2020). Libraries were built with the immunoSEQ multiplex PCR assay. TCRdb stores this immuneACCESS table with in-frame sequences only. Part of the clones is absent; in the studies checked, under half of the shortfall reflects unresolved V genes, and no reason is known for the rest. Across this sample there are approximately 83,000 clones, with 80% to 95% seen only once. The ten most abundant clones make up around 1.4% of the sample. Taken from the germline V gene, the CDR1 and CDR2 loops are MDHEN and SYDVKM. V was cut back by 8 bases and J by 0 bases, leaving a gap of 14 bases between them. The CDR3 starts with the cysteine, ends with the phenylalanine, and has 15 residues. Only the CDR3 part of the read is kept: 45 bases, read in frame from the first base. A single count supports this clone. There is no known antigen for this receptor. No per-base quality is available; no much larger clone lies one base away.

The sequence was collected from a woman aged 30 to 39 in good health. The V and J genes are TRBV28 and TRBJ1-3; a tentative D call is TRBD1 (6 bases match). The sample comprised blood. The DNA is TGTGCCAGCTCCGGGGGGGCGAACTCTGGAAACACCATATATTTT. Its product reads: CASSGGANSGNTIYF. Reference TRBV28 and TRBJ1-3 genes cover what lies past the CDR3, so the full variable domain is DVKVTQSSRYLVKRTGEKVFLECVQDMDHENMFWYRQDPGLGLRLIYFSYDVKMKEKGDIPEGYSVSREKKERFSLILESASTNQTSMYLCASSGGANSGNTIYFGEGSWLTVV.